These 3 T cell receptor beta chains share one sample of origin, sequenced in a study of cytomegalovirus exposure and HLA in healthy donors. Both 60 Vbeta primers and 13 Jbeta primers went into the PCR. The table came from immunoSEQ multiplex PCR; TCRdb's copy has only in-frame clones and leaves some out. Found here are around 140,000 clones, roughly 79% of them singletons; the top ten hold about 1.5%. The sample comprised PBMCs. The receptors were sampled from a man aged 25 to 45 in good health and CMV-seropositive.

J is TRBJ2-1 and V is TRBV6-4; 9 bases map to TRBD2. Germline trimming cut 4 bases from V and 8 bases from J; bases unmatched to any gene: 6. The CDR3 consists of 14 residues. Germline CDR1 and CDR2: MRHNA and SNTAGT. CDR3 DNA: TGTGCCAGCAGTGTATTAGCGGGAGCACATGAGCAGTTCTTC. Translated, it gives CASSVLAGAHEQFF.

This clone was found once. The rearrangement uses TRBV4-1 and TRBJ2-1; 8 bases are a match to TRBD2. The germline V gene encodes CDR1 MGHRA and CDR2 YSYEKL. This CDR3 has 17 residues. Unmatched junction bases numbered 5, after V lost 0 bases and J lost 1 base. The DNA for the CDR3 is TGCGCCAGCAGCCAAGACGCGCGGGGGGCGTCCTACAATGAGCAGTTCTTC. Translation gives CASSQDARGASYNEQFF.

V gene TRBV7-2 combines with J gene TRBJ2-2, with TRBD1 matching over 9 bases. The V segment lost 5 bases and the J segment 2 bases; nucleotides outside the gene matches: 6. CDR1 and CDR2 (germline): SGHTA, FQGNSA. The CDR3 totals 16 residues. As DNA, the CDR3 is TGTGCCAGCAGCCAAACAGGGGGCGGTAACACCGGGGAGCTGTTTTTT. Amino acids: CASSQTGGGNTGELFF.